A selection of T cell receptor beta chains follows, all from one sample in a study of control samples from healthy donors and cancer patients. Assay used: immunoSEQ multiplex PCR; TCRdb lists only in-frame clones, some missing. The sample has 80,000 to 100,000 clones, 80% to 95% seen once. Sequencing input: blood. These receptors all come from a human donor in good health. The donor label of this sample is uncertain. The CDR3 runs from the conserved cysteine through the conserved F or W. The D gene is left open where the match is weak. For some rows the clone size is stated as once, few or many, or as a class when expanded; others skip it.

d_call j_call clone_size v_call cdr3_aa cdr3_nt
TRBD1 TRBJ1-1 NA TRBV14 CASSRGQGVLNTEAFF TGTGCCAGCAGCCGAGGACAGGGGGTCCTGAACACTGAAGCTTTCTTT
NA TRBJ2-1 NA TRBV19 CASSIDRGPNEQFF TGTGCCAGTAGTATAGATCGGGGCCCCAATGAGCAGTTCTTC
TRBD1 TRBJ2-5 NA TRBV3-1/TRBV3-2 CASTTMATGQETQYF TGTGCCAGCACCACTATGGCGACAGGGCAAGAGACCCAGTACTTC
NA TRBJ1-2 NA TRBV14 CASSQDLAAGLYGYTF TGTGCCAGCAGCCAAGACCTCGCTGCAGGTCTTTATGGCTACACCTTC
TRBD1 TRBJ1-2 NA TRBV6-2/TRBV6-3 CASSSQGDYGYTF TGTGCCAGCAGTTCTCAGGGGGACTATGGCTACACCTTC
NA TRBJ2-5 NA TRBV24-1 CATSDRTTGQETQYF TGTGCCACCAGTGATAGGACTACGGGCCAAGAGACCCAGTACTTC
TRBD1 TRBJ1-2 NA TRBV5-1 CASSTTGGRNYGYTF TGCGCCAGCAGCACGACAGGGGGCCGGAACTATGGCTACACCTTC
NA TRBJ2-3 NA TRBV30 CAGGTGVSTDTQYF TGTGCCGGAGGGACGGGAGTTAGCACAGATACGCAGTATTTT
NA TRBJ1-1 NA TRBV4-1 CASSLDLTGNTEAFF TGCGCCAGCAGCCTAGACTTGACAGGGAACACTGAAGCTTTCTTT
TRBD1 TRBJ1-3 NA TRBV3-1/TRBV3-2 CASSQADRLHSGNTIYF TGTGCCAGCAGCCAAGCGGACAGGTTACACTCTGGAAACACCATATATTTT
NA TRBJ1-1 NA TRBV9 CASSVIMNTEAFF TGTGCCAGCAGCGTTATAATGAACACTGAAGCTTTCTTT
NA TRBJ2-5 NA TRBV19 CASSLSRGFQETQYF TGTGCCAGTAGTCTGTCTCGGGGTTTCCAAGAGACCCAGTACTTC
NA TRBJ1-1 NA TRBV19 CASSRDMNTEAFF TGTGCCAGTAGTAGGGACATGAACACTGAAGCTTTCTTT
NA TRBJ2-3 NA TRBV4-3 CASSQEGGTSTDTQYF TGCGCCAGCAGCCAAGAAGGGGGGACTAGCACAGATACGCAGTATTTT
TRBD1 TRBJ1-2 NA TRBV7-9 CASSLETGGDYGYTF TGTGCCAGCAGCTTAGAGACAGGGGGGGACTATGGCTACACCTTC
NA TRBJ1-1 NA TRBV18 CASSPLGGEAFF TGTGCCAGCTCGCCCCTGGGGGGTGAAGCTTTCTTT
NA TRBJ2-5 NA TRBV9 CASSVDRSQETQYF TGTGCCAGCAGCGTAGATCGTTCCCAAGAGACCCAGTACTTC
NA TRBJ1-5 NA TRBV20-1 CSASLVPVDRADSNQPQHF TGCAGTGCTAGTCTCGTCCCGGTGGACAGAGCTGATAGCAATCAGCCCCAGCATTTT
TRBD1 TRBJ2-3 NA TRBV10-3 CAISTGGLGDTQYF TGTGCCATTTCAACAGGGGGCTTGGGAGATACGCAGTATTTT
NA TRBJ1-2 once TRBV24-1 CATSDFRGGGYTF TGTGCCACCAGTGATTTCAGGGGAGGCGGCTACACCTTC
TRBD2 TRBJ2-1 NA TRBV5-1 CASSFVLAGGGDNEQFF TGCGCCAGCAGCTTCGTACTAGCGGGGGGTGGTGACAATGAGCAGTTCTTC
NA TRBJ1-6 NA TRBV6-5 CASSPGPYNSPLHF TGTGCCAGCAGTCCTGGACCTTATAATTCACCCCTCCACTTT
TRBD1 TRBJ2-1 NA TRBV4-1 CASSQGGPKGAEQFF TGCGCCAGCAGCCAAGGGGGCCCCAAGGGGGCTGAGCAGTTCTTC
TRBD1 TRBJ1-2 NA TRBV2 CATRQGANYGYTF TGTGCCACCAGACAGGGGGCGAACTATGGCTACACCTTC
NA TRBJ2-2 once TRBV6-5 CASSYPSGPNGELFF TGTGCCAGCAGTTACCCCTCCGGGCCTAACGGGGAGCTGTTTTTT
NA TRBJ1-4 NA TRBV9 CASSVGQARINEKLFF TGTGCCAGCAGCGTAGGACAGGCCAGGATTAATGAAAAACTGTTTTTT
NA TRBJ2-3 NA TRBV3-1/TRBV3-2 CASTTLSTDTQYF TGTGCCAGCACGACACTGTCCACAGATACGCAGTATTTT
NA TRBJ2-5 NA TRBV3-1/TRBV3-2 CASSQAGARETQYF TGTGCCAGCAGCCAAGCTGGGGCCCGAGAGACCCAGTACTTC
NA TRBJ1-2 NA TRBV6-2/TRBV6-3 CASSSRPQGIYGYTF TGTGCCAGCAGTTCCCGACCTCAAGGGATTTATGGCTACACCTTC
NA TRBJ1-2 NA TRBV5-1 CASSPTIEWDGYTF TGCGCCAGCAGCCCCACCATCGAGTGGGATGGCTACACCTTC
NA TRBJ1-3 NA TRBV15 CATSRDWANTIYF TGTGCCACCAGCAGAGATTGGGCGAACACCATATATTTT
NA TRBJ1-3 NA TRBV19 CASSIGSQSSGNTIYF TGTGCCAGTAGTATAGGAAGTCAGAGCTCTGGAAACACCATATATTTT
NA TRBJ2-6 NA TRBV5-1 CASSLAGGPGANVLTF TGCGCCAGCAGCTTGGCCGGGGGGCCTGGGGCCAACGTCCTGACTTTC
NA TRBJ1-2 NA TRBV3-1/TRBV3-2 CASSQANSHYGYTF TGTGCCAGCAGCCAGGCAAACTCCCACTATGGCTACACCTTC
NA TRBJ2-7 NA TRBV5-6 CASSLGQNEQYF TGTGCCAGCAGCTTGGGACAGAACGAGCAGTACTTC
NA TRBJ2-3 NA TRBV6-2/TRBV6-3 CASSYTRVTSTDTQYF TGTGCCAGCAGTTACACTAGAGTTACTAGCACAGATACGCAGTATTTT
NA TRBJ2-3 NA TRBV18 CASSPLQQPDVQYF TGTGCCAGCTCACCACTACAGCAGCCCGATGTGCAGTATTTT
NA TRBJ1-5 once TRBV6-2/TRBV6-3 CASSDGGRGNQPQHF TGTGCCAGCAGCGACGGGGGGCGGGGGAATCAGCCCCAGCATTTT
NA TRBJ1-1 NA TRBV5-1 CASSLGAGMGTEAFF TGCGCCAGCAGCTTGGGTGCGGGTATGGGCACTGAAGCTTTCTTT
NA TRBJ1-5 NA TRBV14 CASSLTGNQPQHF TGTGCCAGCAGTCTTACAGGCAATCAGCCCCAGCATTTT
NA TRBJ1-5 NA TRBV19 CASRSGVVNQPQHF TGTGCCAGCCGATCAGGCGTCGTCAATCAGCCCCAGCATTTT